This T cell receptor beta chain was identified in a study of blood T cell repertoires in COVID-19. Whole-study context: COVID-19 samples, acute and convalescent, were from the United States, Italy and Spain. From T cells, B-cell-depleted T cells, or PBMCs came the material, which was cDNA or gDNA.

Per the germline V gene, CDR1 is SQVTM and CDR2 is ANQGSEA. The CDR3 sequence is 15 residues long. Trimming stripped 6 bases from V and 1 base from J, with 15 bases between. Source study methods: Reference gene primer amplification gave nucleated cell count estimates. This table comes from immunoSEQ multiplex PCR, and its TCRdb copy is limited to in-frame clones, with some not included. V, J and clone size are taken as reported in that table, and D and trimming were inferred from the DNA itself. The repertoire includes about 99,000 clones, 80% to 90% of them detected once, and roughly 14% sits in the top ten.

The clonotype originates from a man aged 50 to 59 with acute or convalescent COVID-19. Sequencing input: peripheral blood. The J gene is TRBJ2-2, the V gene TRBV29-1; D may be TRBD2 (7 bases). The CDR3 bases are TGCAGCGTCGGTGAGGGGGGGAAGAACACCGGGGAGCTGTTTTTT. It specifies CSVGEGGKNTGELFF.